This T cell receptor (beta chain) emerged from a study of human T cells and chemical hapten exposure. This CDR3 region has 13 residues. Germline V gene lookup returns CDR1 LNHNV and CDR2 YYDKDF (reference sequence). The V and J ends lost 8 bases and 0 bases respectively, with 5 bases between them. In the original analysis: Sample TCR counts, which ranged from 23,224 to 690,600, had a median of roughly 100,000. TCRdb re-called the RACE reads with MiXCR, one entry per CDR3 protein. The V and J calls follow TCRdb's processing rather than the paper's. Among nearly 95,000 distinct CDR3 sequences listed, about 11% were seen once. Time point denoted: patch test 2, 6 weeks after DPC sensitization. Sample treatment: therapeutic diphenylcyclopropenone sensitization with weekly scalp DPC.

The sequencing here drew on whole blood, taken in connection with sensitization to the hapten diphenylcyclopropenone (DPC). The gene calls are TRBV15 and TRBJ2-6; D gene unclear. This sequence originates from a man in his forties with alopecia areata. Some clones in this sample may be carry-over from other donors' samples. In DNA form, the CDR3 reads TGTGCCACCGTACCCTCTGGGGCCAACGTCCTGACTTTC. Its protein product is CATVPSGANVLTF.